The following is a TCR beta chain sequence with its context. This sample stems from a study of T cells expressing NK-cell markers. TCRdb reanalyzed the 5' RACE reads and collapses them to one entry per CDR3 protein, without DNA. This table holds about 160,000 distinct CDR3 sequences. CDR1 and CDR2 from the germline V gene are DFQATT and SNEGSKA (reference sequence). The CDR3 length is 16 residues. The source material was blood T cells: a sorted CD56 or NKG2C T cell subset, CD4+ or CD8+ T cells, or bulk PBMC T cells (not recorded which). V and J are TRBV20-1 and TRBJ2-6; the D gene TCRdb calls, TRBD1, cannot be checked with no DNA. The sequence derives from a woman between 18 and 75 years old in good health. The chain's CDR3 is CSAMTGWLKRANVLTF.